This T cell receptor beta chain originates from a study of cytotoxic CD8 clonotypes in ibrutinib-treated CLL. This table comes from immunoSEQ multiplex PCR, and its TCRdb copy is limited to in-frame clones, with some not included. The repertoire consists of over 100,000 clones, with roughly 60% occurring once and the leading ten covering about 39%. Trimming took off 10 bases at V and 5 bases at J, with 23 bases between the two ends. The CDR3 extends over 15 amino acids. Germline-derived CDR1 and CDR2 are MNHNY and SVGAGI (reference sequence). The V call is TRBV6-6, the J call TRBJ1-1, with D maybe TRBD1 (5 bases). This receptor was taken from a human donor with chronic lymphocytic leukemia. Sample: PBMCs, taken after 24 months of ibrutinib treatment. In DNA, the CDR3 is TGTGCCACCCACTCCAGGGATGGCGGACGTACTGAAGCTTTCTTT. This gives the protein CATHSRDGGRTEAFF.